The 19 T cell receptor beta chains below were found in one sample sequenced in a study of PD-1 blockade in classical Hodgkin lymphoma. The data were produced by immunoSEQ multiplex PCR, yet TCRdb's version contains in-frame clones alone and is incomplete. The sample contains more than 15,000 clones, 65% to 85% of which appear only once. Time point here: cycle 4 day 1 (C4D1), after 6 weeks of nivolumab. All trial patients relapsed after autologous stem cell transplantation. Starting with thawed PBMCs, CD4+ T cells were purified by magnetic negative selection. The source was CD4+ T cells from blood, collected before the fourth cycle of nivolumab. The receptors were gathered from a human donor with classical Hodgkin lymphoma.

The rearrangement joins TRBV6-5 to TRBJ1-2; no reliable D call. Trimming stripped 2 bases from V and 3 bases from J, with 1 base between. The CDR3 length is 11 residues. CDR1 and CDR2 (germline): MNHEY, SVGAGI. CDR3 nucleotide sequence: TGTGCCAGCAGTTACGACTATGGCTACACCTTC. Amino acids: CASSYDYGYTF.

The J gene is TRBJ2-6, the V gene TRBV6-6; D is uncertain. From germline, CDR1 is MNHNY and CDR2 SVGAGI (reference sequence). Trimming took 5 bases from V and 0 from J, leaving 8 bases between them. There are 15 residues in the CDR3. CDR3 protein: CASSLELSGANVLTF. CDR3 nucleotide sequence: TGTGCCAGCAGTCTAGAACTCTCTGGGGCCAACGTCCTGACTTTC.

The chain is built from TRBV5-1 and TRBJ2-2, with TRBD2 as a possible D gene (5 bases). The V end was cut by 4 bases, the J end by 0 bases, with 13 bases between. CDR3 length: 16 amino acids. Germline loops: CDR1 SGHRS, CDR2 YFSETQ. CDR3 sequence (DNA): TGCGCCAGCAGCAAAAACGGGGTTCCGAACACCGGGGAGCTGTTTTTT. The encoded protein is CASSKNGVPNTGELFF.

This sequence joins TRBV19 and TRBJ2-1, with 11 positions matching TRBD2. CDR1 is LNHDA, CDR2 SQIVND, per germline (reference sequence). Germline trimming cut 5 bases from V and 0 bases from J; bases unmatched to any gene: 6. CDR3 length: 17 residues. This CDR3 is CASSVGTSGTSYNEQFF. The CDR3 DNA follows: TGTGCCAGTAGTGTCGGGACTAGCGGAACCTCCTACAATGAGCAGTTCTTC. The entire variable domain, with the rest obtained from reference TRBV19 and TRBJ2-1, is as follows: DGGITQSPKYLFRKEGQNVTLSCEQNLNHDAMYWYRQDPGQGLRLIYYSQIVNDFQKGDIAEGYSVSREKKESFPLTVTSAQKNPTAFYLCASSVGTSGTSYNEQFFGPGTRLTVL.

The sample holds a few counts of this clone. The gene calls are TRBV5-4 and TRBJ2-1, with unresolved D. This CDR3 is built from 15 residues. The ends were cut back, 6 bases at V and 6 bases at J, with 19 bases in the middle. Germline V gives CDR1 SGHNT, CDR2 YYREEE (reference sequence). The CDR3 reads CASNLMTGASNEQFF. CDR3 sequence (DNA): TGTGCCAGCAACCTGATGACGGGCGCGAGCAATGAGCAGTTCTTC.

This clone was picked up one time. This chain joins TRBV6-5 and TRBJ2-7; TRBD2 matches at 12 bases. The germline V gene encodes CDR1 MNHEY and CDR2 SVGAGI. The CDR3 covers 14 residues. After removal of 6 bases from V and 4 bases from J, the junction contained 4 bases not matched to a gene. CDR3 DNA sequence: TGTGCCAGCAGAAAACTAGCGGGAGGATACGAGCAGTACTTC. Protein: CASRKLAGGYEQYF.

This clone was detected once. V usage is TRBV2 and J usage is TRBJ1-1; D is perhaps TRBD1 (5 bases). V gave up 3 bases and J gave up 7 bases, with 18 bases separating them. Germline CDR1 reads SNHLY; CDR2 reads FYNNEI. The CDR3 length is 15 residues. In nucleotides, the CDR3 is TGTGCCAGCAGTGATGGCAGGGTCGGCGAGGATGAAGCTTTCTTT. This encodes CASSDGRVGEDEAFF.

The genes are TRBV5-1 and TRBJ2-5; 7 nucleotides agree with TRBD2. In germline, CDR1 is SGHRS, CDR2 YFSETQ. The CDR3 covers 15 residues. V lost 1 base to trimming and J lost 5 bases; unmatched junction nucleotides: 8. For the CDR3, the DNA is TGCGCCAGCAGCTTGACAAGCGGGACCTATGAGACCCAGTACTTC. It translates to CASSLTSGTYETQYF.

The V gene is TRBV2, the J gene TRBJ2-5; no clear D gene. Germline CDR1 is SNHLY and CDR2 is FYNNEI. CDR3 length: 10 amino acids. V was trimmed by 3 bases and J by 7 bases, leaving 3 bases between them. Written as DNA, the CDR3 is TGTGCCAGCAGTGACGGGACCCAGTACTTC. Amino acids: CASSDGTQYF.

V usage is TRBV10-3 and J usage is TRBJ1-1, with D possibly TRBD1 on 6 matching bases. Germline CDR1 and CDR2: ENHRY and SYGVKD. The CDR3 spans 12 residues. Trimming shortened V by 6 bases and J by 3 bases, and 8 bases separated the two germline ends. This CDR3 reads CAIRAGDTEAFF. CDR3 nucleotides: TGTGCCATCAGGGCAGGGGACACTGAAGCTTTCTTT.

The V call is TRBV14, the J call TRBJ2-5, with D possibly TRBD1 on 5 matching bases. The V gene lost 2 bases and the J gene lost 1 base, with 11 bases spanning the gap. This CDR3 spans 15 amino acids. Germline V CDR1 and CDR2: SGHDN, FVKESK. CDR3 DNA sequence: TGTGCCAGCAGCCAACAGACAGTTAGCCAAGAGACCCAGTACTTC. Protein sequence: CASSQQTVSQETQYF.

Only one count was recorded for this clone. The genes are TRBV7-9 and TRBJ2-3; D call uncertain. The CDR3 has 16 amino acids. V was shortened by 5 bases and J by 0 bases, with 15 bases between the two germline ends. The germline V gene has CDR1 SEHNR and CDR2 FQNEAQ (reference sequence). CDR3 nucleotides: TGTGCCAGCAGCCCCCCGGCGTGGGCTAGCACAGATACGCAGTATTTT. Its protein product is CASSPPAWASTDTQYF.

In its sample, this clone was seen a few times. The chain joins TRBV7-7 to TRBJ1-1, with a tentative D call TRBD1 (5 bases). CDR1 and CDR2 from the germline V gene are SSHAT and FNYEAQ (reference sequence). The ends were cut back, 5 bases at V and 1 base at J, with 8 bases in the middle. The CDR3 is made up of 13 amino acids. For the CDR3, the DNA is TGTGCCAGCAGCCAGGGAGAGAACACTGAAGCTTTCTTT. Its protein is CASSQGENTEAFF.

This clone appeared once. This sequence joins TRBV5-8 and TRBJ2-5; the D gene is possibly TRBD1 (7 bases). Germline V gene lookup returns CDR1 SGHTS and CDR2 YDEGEE. Trimming took off 4 bases at V and 1 base at J, with 20 bases between the two ends. The CDR3 sequence is 17 residues long. The CDR3 is CASSPRQGGGSQETQYF. The CDR3, as DNA: TGTGCCAGCAGCCCCAGACAGGGAGGAGGGTCCCAAGAGACCCAGTACTTC. Variable domain in full (rest from reference TRBV5-8 and TRBJ2-5): EAGVTQSPTHLIKTRGQQATLRCSPISGHTSVYWYQQALGLGLQFLLWYDEGEERNRGNFPPRFSGRQFPNYSSELNVNALELEDSALYLCASSPRQGGGSQETQYFGPGTRLLVL.

V usage is TRBV28 and J usage is TRBJ1-5; the D is unclear. Trimming pared 3 bases from V and 0 bases from J, leaving 12 bases between. Germline CDR1 MDHEN, CDR2 SYDVKM. This CDR3 is built from 16 residues. DNA for the CDR3: TGTGCCAGCAGTTTTACCGGGGAATATAGCAATCAGCCCCAGCATTTT. Its protein product is CASSFTGEYSNQPQHF.

The chain has TRBV10-3 and TRBJ2-6; D not resolved. The CDR3 loop spans 14 amino acids. Germline V gene lookup returns CDR1 ENHRY and CDR2 SYGVKD. Trimming left V 10 bases short and J 0 bases short, with 10 bases between. CDR3 in DNA: TGTGCCACCCGGGTTACCTCTGGGGCCAACGTCCTGACTTTC. Its protein product is CATRVTSGANVLTF.

The chain couples TRBV10-3 to TRBJ2-3; 10 nucleotides agree with TRBD2. Looked up from germline, CDR1 is ENHRY and CDR2 is SYGVKD. The CDR3 has 14 residues. Losses at the gene ends were 7 bases for V and 5 bases for J; bases not matched to a gene: 6. The CDR3 loop is CAITPAGGEDTQYF. The CDR3 region has the DNA TGTGCCATCACACCAGCGGGAGGGGAAGATACGCAGTATTTT.

This chain uses TRBV28 with TRBJ2-3; no clear D gene. The CDR3 is made up of 11 amino acids. The germline V and J ends were trimmed by 6 bases and 6 bases, with 7 bases remaining between them. Germline V gene data show CDR1 as MDHEN and CDR2 as SYDVKM. The CDR3 nucleotides are TGTGCCAGCAGGGCTTACGATACGCAGTATTTT. Translating it yields CASRAYDTQYF.

This rearrangement joins TRBV19 to TRBJ1-3; no clear D gene. This CDR3 comprises 13 residues. In germline, CDR1 is LNHDA, CDR2 SQIVND (reference sequence). V lost 5 bases to trimming and J lost 1 base, with 6 bases between them. DNA of the CDR3: TGTGCCAGTAGTTTGAGTTCTGGAAACACCATATATTTT. It translates to CASSLSSGNTIYF.